This entry features one TCR beta chain sequence. Its target is not known. These data originate in a study of cytomegalovirus exposure and HLA in healthy donors. Points from the study as a whole: Specificity of three CMV-associated chains for CMV antigens was verified in vitro. It was found in a later analysis that first-cohort TCR clusters tended to co-occur in the approximately 130 validation repertoires. The investigators catalogued 150 to 200 TCR beta chains as cytomegalovirus-associated.

CDR1 and CDR2 (germline): MGHRA, YSYEKL. CDR3 size: 15 residues. The V and J ends lost 6 bases and 2 bases, in that order; junction bases with no gene match: 8. This table comes from immunoSEQ multiplex PCR, and its TCRdb copy is limited to in-frame clones, with some not included. This sample has about 120,000 clones, with approximately 87% found just once. This TCR was recovered from a woman aged 18 to 35 in good health and CMV-seropositive. Sequencing used PBMCs. The V call is TRBV4-1, the J call TRBJ2-5, with 8 bases aligning to TRBD1. The CDR3 coding sequence is TGCGCCAGCAGGCGACAGGGGACAAATCAAGAGACCCAGTACTTC. This codes for CASRRQGTNQETQYF.